These 24 T cell receptor beta chains came from one sample sequenced in a study of Ad26.COV2.S vaccination and SARS-CoV-2 variants. Profiling relied on immunoSEQ multiplex PCR, and the TCRdb table lists in-frame clones only, not all of them. The sample lists around 340,000 clones, approximately 86% seen once, with approximately 11% in the top ten. As for treatment: some 20 received Ad26.COV2.S at low or high dose, single or two shots; about 5 received placebo; per-sample allocation not given. Sampling was performed 63 days after the first vaccine or placebo injection. The material sequenced was peripheral blood, taken in a trial of Ad26.COV2.S vaccine versus placebo. The receptor set was obtained from a person aged 18-60 years who received the Ad26.COV2.S COVID-19 vaccine or a placebo.

V and J are TRBV18 and TRBJ1-1; D uncertain. The CDR3 sequence is 13 residues long. Trimming shortened V by 4 bases and J by 1 base, and 7 bases separated the two germline ends. CDR1 is KGHSH and CDR2 is LQKENI in the germline V gene. The CDR3 coding sequence is TGTGCCAGCTCACTAAATCAGAACACTGAAGCTTTCTTT. This codes for CASSLNQNTEAFF.

V is TRBV6-2 or TRBV6-3 and J is TRBJ1-5; 9 bases fit TRBD1. The germline gives CDR1 MNHEY, CDR2 SVGEGT. The V gene end was trimmed by 1 base and the J gene end by 6 bases; junction bases not matched to a gene: 1. This CDR3 comprises 14 residues. As DNA, the CDR3 is TGTGCCAGCAGTTACTTGACAGGGGGTCAGCCCCAGCATTTT. Protein product: CASSYLTGGQPQHF.

This clone turned up a few times. V is TRBV28 and J is TRBJ2-7; D unresolved. V was clipped by 5 bases and J by 0 bases, with 14 bases between them. This CDR3 comprises 15 residues. Per germline, CDR1 MDHEN and CDR2 SYDVKM. For the CDR3, the DNA is TGTGCCAGCAGTCCGACTCGGACCGTCTCCTACGAGCAGTACTTC. This gives the protein CASSPTRTVSYEQYF.

This sequence joins TRBV7-9 and TRBJ1-1; a possible D gene is TRBD1 (6 bases). V lost 6 bases, J lost 0 bases, and 14 bases lay in between. The CDR3 is 15 amino acids. Germline V lookup: CDR1 SEHNR, CDR2 FQNEAQ (reference sequence). CDR3 nucleotide sequence: TGTGCCAGCAGGCACGGGACACACATGAACACTGAAGCTTTCTTT. This translates into CASRHGTHMNTEAFF.

This chain joins TRBV4-3 and TRBJ2-2; TRBD1 aligns across 7 bases. The germline V gene encodes CDR1 LGHNA and CDR2 YSLEER. The length of the CDR3 is 17 residues. V gave up 0 bases and J gave up 3 bases; unmatched junction bases: 7. This CDR3 is CASSQDYRGSHTGELFF. DNA for the CDR3: TGCGCCAGCAGCCAAGATTACAGGGGCTCCCACACCGGGGAGCTGTTTTTT.

The V gene is TRBV19, the J gene TRBJ1-4; D gene unclear. The V end was cut by 5 bases, the J end by 6 bases, with 10 bases between. The CDR3 contains 13 residues. Germline V gives CDR1 LNHDA, CDR2 SQIVND (reference sequence). CDR3 loop: CASSPRVDEKLFF. The CDR3 DNA is TGTGCCAGTAGTCCCCGGGTGGATGAAAAACTGTTTTTT.

The chain combines TRBV6-5 with TRBJ1-5; 8 nucleotides match TRBD1. The CDR3 loop spans 15 amino acids. Germline V gene data show CDR1 as MNHEY and CDR2 as SVGAGI. Trimming took 5 bases from V and 0 from J; bases not matched to a gene: 3. CDR3 loop: CASSRGQDSNQPQHF. CDR3 DNA sequence: TGTGCCAGCAGTAGGGGACAGGATAGCAATCAGCCCCAGCATTTT.

The rearrangement links TRBV7-9 to TRBJ2-7; TRBD1 matches at 9 bases. The CDR3 sequence is 15 residues long. CDR1 SEHNR and CDR2 FQNEAQ come from the germline V gene (reference sequence). With V trimmed by 5 bases and J by 6 bases, 11 bases remained unmatched. CDR3 sequence reads: CASSPRPPGQGEQYF. The CDR3 DNA sequence: TGTGCCAGCAGCCCACGACCGCCGGGACAGGGCGAGCAGTACTTC.

This chain links TRBV5-1 with TRBJ2-7; D is undetermined. CDR3 length: 11 amino acids. Trimming shortened V by 2 bases and J by 3 bases, and 3 bases separated the two germline ends. CDR1 is SGHRS, CDR2 YFSETQ, per germline. The CDR3, as DNA: TGCGCCAGCAGCTTAAACTACGAGCAGTACTTC. Protein product: CASSLNYEQYF.

The chain recombines TRBV24-1 with TRBJ1-2; the D is unclear. The germline V gene has CDR1 KGHDR and CDR2 SFDVKD. Trimming cost V 0 bases and J 10 bases, with 8 bases left between them. CDR3 length: 12 residues. CDR3 bases: TGTGCCACCAGTGATTTGCAGGCGATCTACACCTTC. Residues: CATSDLQAIYTF.

This rearrangement joins TRBV2 to TRBJ1-5; 8 bases match TRBD1. The CDR3 loop spans 15 amino acids. The J segment lost 0 bases and the V segment lost 4 bases, leaving 2 bases of the junction unmatched. Germline V gene lookup returns CDR1 SNHLY and CDR2 FYNNEI. The CDR3 region has the DNA TGTGCCAGCAGTGGACAGGGGAGTAGCAATCAGCCCCAGCATTTT. This translates into CASSGQGSSNQPQHF.

This clone was seen a single time. J is TRBJ1-5 and V is TRBV7-2, with 7 positions matching TRBD1. CDR3 length equals 15 residues. Per germline, CDR1 SGHTA and CDR2 FQGNSA. Trimming cost V 6 bases and J 4 bases; bases outside gene matches: 9. This CDR3 reads CASRVGQAGNQPQHF. DNA of the CDR3: TGTGCCAGCAGGGTAGGACAGGCGGGGAATCAGCCCCAGCATTTT.

The CDR3 DNA is TGTGCCAGCAGTTACTCCGGGACTAGTTCCCAGTACTTC. The encoded protein is CASSYSGTSSQYF. V gene TRBV6-5 combines with J gene TRBJ2-5; 8 bases agree with TRBD2. The trim removed 0 bases at V and 9 bases at J, leaving 3 bases unmatched. Germline loops: CDR1 MNHEY, CDR2 SVGAGI. The CDR3 spans 13 residues.

The genes are TRBV5-8 and TRBJ2-3; 7 bases fit TRBD2. CDR3 length: 14 residues. V lost 3 bases, J lost 4 bases, and 5 bases stayed unmatched. Germline V CDR1 and CDR2: SGHTS, YDEGEE. In DNA form, the CDR3 reads TGTGCCAGCAGCTGGGGCGCGGGGGCAGATACGCAGTATTTT. Translating it yields CASSWGAGADTQYF.

J is TRBJ2-7 and V is TRBV14, with 8 bases identical to TRBD2. J was trimmed by 3 bases and V by 3 bases; bases with no gene match: 4. This CDR3 comprises 14 residues. Looked up from germline, CDR1 is SGHDN and CDR2 is FVKESK. CDR3 DNA: TGTGCCAGCAGCCAGACTAGCGAAGGCTACGAGCAGTACTTC. Translation: CASSQTSEGYEQYF.

The V and J genes are TRBV7-9 and TRBJ1-2, with 8 bases matching TRBD1. Germline V gene data show CDR1 as SEHNR and CDR2 as FQNEAQ (reference sequence). The J segment lost 3 bases and the V segment lost 4 bases, leaving 7 bases of the junction unmatched. The CDR3 loop spans 15 amino acids. The CDR3 DNA sequence: TGTGCCAGCAGCTCGACAGGGGAAATAGACTATGGCTACACCTTC. Amino acid sequence: CASSSTGEIDYGYTF.

V usage is TRBV19 and J usage is TRBJ1-5; D is perhaps TRBD1 (6 bases). Germline CDR1 reads LNHDA; CDR2 reads SQIVND (reference sequence). Trimming stripped 9 bases from V and 1 base from J, with 13 bases between. The CDR3 is 14 amino acids. The CDR3 DNA reads as TGTGCCAGCGCGGGACACTTGAGCAATCAGCCCCAGCATTTT. As protein: CASAGHLSNQPQHF.

In DNA form, the CDR3 reads TGTGCCAGCTCACCGGCATCAGGGGCGCCCGGAAACACCATATATTTT. It specifies CASSPASGAPGNTIYF. The V call is TRBV18, the J call TRBJ1-3; a possible D gene is TRBD1 (6 bases). Trimming stripped 3 bases from V and 4 bases from J, with 16 bases between. Germline lookup yields CDR1 KGHSH and CDR2 LQKENI. The CDR3 runs 16 residues. Looking up the rest from reference TRBV18 and TRBJ1-3 gives the full variable domain: NAGVMQNPRHLVRRRGQEARLRCSPMKGHSHVYWYRQLPEEGLKFMVYLQKENIIDESGMPKERFSAEFPKEGPSILRIQQVVRGDSAAYFCASSPASGAPGNTIYFGEGSWLTVV.

This clone showed up just a few times. At one end the junction does not follow the germline gene, possibly because of a read error. V and J are TRBV6-1 and TRBJ2-7; 11 bases match TRBD2. CDR1 is MNHNS and CDR2 is SASEGT in the germline V gene. The CDR3 contains 14 residues. CDR3 bases: TGTGCCAGCAGTGAGGGGACTAGCGGAGTCCGCCTGTCCTTC. It specifies CASSEGTSGVRLSF.

The chain joins TRBV5-8 to TRBJ1-1; 8 positions match TRBD1. There are 14 residues in the CDR3. J lost 1 base, V lost 4 bases, and 3 bases had no gene match. CDR1 is SGHTS, CDR2 YDEGEE, per germline. Here the CDR3 reads CASSHDRGNTEAFF. As DNA, the CDR3 is TGTGCCAGCAGCCATGACAGGGGGAACACTGAAGCTTTCTTT. Using reference TRBV5-8 and TRBJ1-1 for the parts outside the CDR3, the full variable domain is EAGVTQSPTHLIKTRGQQATLRCSPISGHTSVYWYQQALGLGLQFLLWYDEGEERNRGNFPPRFSGRQFPNYSSELNVNALELEDSALYLCASSHDRGNTEAFFGQGTRLTVV.

The gene calls are TRBV30 and TRBJ1-2, with no clear D. Trimming shortened V by 0 bases and J by 0 bases, and 14 bases separated the two germline ends. Germline V lookup: CDR1 GTSNPN, CDR2 SVGIG (reference sequence). The CDR3 length is 16 residues. The CDR3 DNA reads as TGTGCCTGGAGTGTAGGGTCGGGAGGGACTAACTATGGCTACACCTTC. It is translated as CAWSVGSGGTNYGYTF.

The V and J genes are TRBV7-8 and TRBJ1-5; TRBD1 matches at 7 bases. CDR3 length equals 15 residues. Germline CDR1 reads SGHVS; CDR2 reads FQNEAQ. V shed 5 bases and J 0 bases; nucleotides not matched to a gene: 4. For the CDR3, the DNA is TGTGCCAGCAGCACACAGGGGAATAGCAATCAGCCCCAGCATTTT. As protein: CASSTQGNSNQPQHF.

This chain links TRBV10-3 with TRBJ2-1, with 9 bases identical to TRBD1. Germline trimming cut 0 bases from V and 4 bases from J; bases unmatched to any gene: 7. Per the germline V gene, CDR1 is ENHRY and CDR2 is SYGVKD. This CDR3 comprises 17 residues. CDR3 sequence: CAISESTGTGTYNEQFF. In nucleotides, the CDR3 is TGTGCCATCAGTGAGTCCACCGGGACAGGGACGTACAATGAGCAGTTCTTC.

The chain links TRBV24-1 to TRBJ2-2; D might be TRBD1 (6 bases). Deletions cut 4 bases from V and 1 base from J, with 15 bases between. CDR1 is KGHDR and CDR2 is SFDVKD in the germline V gene. This CDR3 has 17 residues. Here the CDR3 DNA reads TGTGCCACCAGTGAGCCCAGGGGACGGATGAACACCGGGGAGCTGTTTTTT. Its translation: CATSEPRGRMNTGELFF.